Sequencing of this T cell receptor (beta chain) was carried out in a study of T cells in localized non-small cell lung cancer. Findings and limits, study-wide: Adjacent lung had a median approximately 50 of the 100 largest tumor clones. Sequencing was restricted to one tumor region; therefore, heterogeneity remains possible. Uninvolved neighboring lung showed the greatest T cell clonality, exceeding tumor. Among blood samples, higher T cell density accompanied longer overall survival.

J gave up 5 bases and V 1 base, and 2 bases lay outside the gene matches. The CDR3 totals 14 residues. Germline-derived CDR1 and CDR2 are SGHRS and YFSETQ. The table came from immunoSEQ multiplex PCR; TCRdb's copy has only in-frame clones and leaves some out. The sample shows about 24,000 clones, 90% of them seen only once. Concerning this clone itself: Antigen unknown.

Sequences were derived from peripheral blood, sampled before any cancer treatment. The TCR was taken from a woman aged 35 to 70 with stage I lung adenocarcinoma. The chain is built from TRBV5-1 and TRBJ1-4, with 7 bases identical to TRBD1. CDR3 coding DNA: TGCGCCAGCAGCTTGCAACAGGGGAATGAAAAACTGTTTTTT. This translates into CASSLQQGNEKLFF. The variable domain in full, completed from reference TRBV5-1 and TRBJ1-4, reads KAGVTQTPRYLIKTRGQQVTLSCSPISGHRSVSWYQQTPGQGLQFLFEYFSETQRNKGNFPGRFSGRQFSNSRSEMNVSTLELGDSALYLCASSLQQGNEKLFFGSGTQLSVL.